These 11 T cell receptor beta chains were all obtained from the same sample, sequenced in a study of human T cells and chemical hapten exposure. TCRdb ran MiXCR on the RACE reads and lists one entry per CDR3 protein. The sample holds 60,000 to 70,000 distinct CDR3 sequences, approximately 11% seen once. Time point specified: pre-sensitization, week 0. This sample's treatment: therapeutic diphenylcyclopropenone sensitization with weekly scalp DPC. Material: whole blood, obtained in connection with sensitization to the hapten diphenylcyclopropenone (DPC). Source of these receptors: a woman between 50 and 59 years old with alopecia areata. Some clones in this sample may be carry-over from other donors' samples.

The chain combines TRBV3-1 with TRBJ2-5; the match to TRBD1 covers 8 bases. Germline CDR1 and CDR2: LGHDT and YNNKEL (reference sequence). Germline trimming cut 5 bases from V and 5 bases from J; bases unmatched to any gene: 4. The CDR3 has 13 amino acids. The CDR3 region is CASSSGQAETQYF. The CDR3 coding sequence is TGTGCCAGCAGCTCGGGACAGGCGGAGACCCAGTACTTC.

The rearrangement joins TRBV29-1 to TRBJ2-7; possible D gene TRBD1, 6 bases. Per germline, CDR1 SQVTM and CDR2 ANQGSEA. This CDR3 contains 13 residues. The V gene lost 1 base and the J gene lost 6 bases, with 13 bases spanning the gap. The CDR3 is CSVEGTVLGEQYF. The CDR3 DNA sequence: TGCAGCGTTGAAGGGACAGTTTTAGGCGAGCAGTACTTC.

This clonotype was seen ten or more times. V is TRBV7-9 and J is TRBJ1-1; the D gene is possibly TRBD1 (5 bases). The V end was cut by 5 bases, the J end by 0 bases, with 7 bases between. CDR1 and CDR2 (germline): SEHNR, FQNEAQ (reference sequence). The CDR3 runs to 13 residues. The CDR3, as DNA: TGTGCCAGCAGCGTACAGGTGAACACTGAAGCTTTCTTT. Translation gives CASSVQVNTEAFF.

This clonotype showed up just a few times. The V gene is TRBV7-2, the J gene TRBJ1-4; 7 nucleotides match TRBD1. This CDR3 has 16 residues. Germline CDR1 and CDR2: SGHTA and FQGNSA. V lost 5 bases to trimming and J lost 2 bases; unmatched junction nucleotides: 8. CDR3 coding DNA: TGTGCCAGCAGCGGAGCACTGACAGGGACTAATGAAAAACTGTTTTTT. Amino acid sequence: CASSGALTGTNEKLFF. Looking up the rest from reference TRBV7-2 and TRBJ1-4 gives the full variable domain: GAGVSQSPSNKVTEKGKDVELRCDPISGHTALYWYRQSLGQGLEFLIYFQGNSAPDKSGLPSDRFSAERTGGSVSTLTIQRTQQEDSAVYLCASSGALTGTNEKLFFGSGTQLSVL.

V usage is TRBV27 and J usage is TRBJ1-6; D call uncertain. The CDR3 is made up of 14 amino acids. V dropped 3 bases and J dropped 13 bases, with 16 bases sitting between them. Per germline, CDR1 MNHEY and CDR2 SMNVEV (reference sequence). The DNA of the CDR3 is TGTGCCAGCAGTTTTAGCGGAGGAAGGCCGCCCCTCCACTTT. It is translated as CASSFSGGRPPLHF.

In this sample, this clonotype turned up many times. This rearrangement joins TRBV6-5 to TRBJ2-2, with 9 bases that match TRBD2. V dropped 6 bases and J dropped 7; count of bases not matched to a gene: 18. CDR1 is MNHEY, CDR2 SVGAGI, per germline. The CDR3 consists of 18 residues. The CDR3 bases are TGTGCCAGCAGCCCCTCTCCCAGCGGGAGGCTCCTTGGCGGGGAGCTGTTTTTT. This gives the protein CASSPSPSGRLLGGELFF.

This clonotype was seen many times. The V call is TRBV20-1, the J call TRBJ2-1, with a weak D call TRBD2 (6 bases). Between the trimmed V and J ends, which lost 1 base and 2 bases, there was a span of 9 bases. CDR1 DFQATT and CDR2 SNEGSKA come from the germline V gene (reference sequence). The CDR3 is 14 residues long. CDR3 amino acids: CSARARGTYNEQFF. The CDR3 DNA reads TGCAGTGCTAGAGCGCGGGGTACCTACAATGAGCAGTTCTTC.

The sample holds many counts of this clonotype. The chain uses TRBV7-2 and TRBJ2-3; the match to TRBD2 covers 11 bases. This CDR3 has 16 amino acids. Germline CDR1 SGHTA, CDR2 FQGNSA. Trimming at V came to 5 bases and at J to 3 bases, leaving 7 bases not matched to a gene. CDR3: CASSKLAGGPTDTQYF. The CDR3 bases are TGTGCCAGCAGCAAATTAGCGGGAGGGCCTACAGATACGCAGTATTTT.

This clonotype turned up a few times. The rearrangement links TRBV6-1 to TRBJ1-2, with D possibly being TRBD1 (5 bases). CDR1 is MNHNS, CDR2 SASEGT, per germline. The CDR3 runs to 16 residues. The V gene lost 2 bases and the J gene lost 4 bases, with 17 bases spanning the gap. DNA of the CDR3: TGTGCCAGCAGTGAAAGAGATGACAGATCTTCCTATGGCTACACCTTC. Protein sequence: CASSERDDRSSYGYTF.

The chain joins TRBV4-2 to TRBJ2-7; no clear D. The germline V and J ends were trimmed by 0 bases and 3 bases, with 9 bases remaining between them. This CDR3 region has 14 residues. Germline V gene data show CDR1 as LGHNA and CDR2 as YNFKEQ. The CDR3 region is CASSQDPLVYEQYF. In DNA, the CDR3 is TGTGCCAGCAGCCAAGATCCCCTAGTCTACGAGCAGTACTTC.

The table lists this clonotype with many counts. This sequence joins TRBV14 and TRBJ2-7, with no clear D. The CDR3 runs 15 residues. Germline CDR1 is SGHDN and CDR2 is FVKESK. Trimming left V 1 base short and J 3 bases short, with 13 bases between. The CDR3 loop reads CASSQGIGLVYEQYF. For the CDR3, the DNA is TGTGCCAGCAGCCAAGGGATAGGGTTAGTCTACGAGCAGTACTTC.